This TCR beta chain was sequenced in a study of a mutant IDH1 vaccine in newly diagnosed glioma. Time point meaning: week 23, last vaccination. The content of each vaccine dose was 300 ug of mutant IDH1 20-mer peptide, and topical imiquimod accompanied it. TCRdb's copy holds only in-frame clones and misses some; the assay was immunoSEQ multiplex PCR. The sample lists some 30,000 clones; approximately 90% were seen once. Germline assignment: CDR1 SGHAT and CDR2 FQNNGV. The CDR3 is made up of 16 amino acids. Trimming removed 1 base from V and 4 bases from J; junction bases left unmatched: 5. Points on this clone: Its specificity is unknown.

The rearrangement links TRBV11-2 to TRBJ2-1, with 9 bases that match TRBD2. This TCR derives from a man in his forties with glioma. The sequences come from PBMCs, collected from a glioma patient whose treatment included an IDH1 peptide vaccine. The CDR3 DNA sequence: TGTGCCAGCAGCTTAGGAGCGGGAGGTGAATACAATGAGCAGTTCTTC. Protein: CASSLGAGGEYNEQFF.